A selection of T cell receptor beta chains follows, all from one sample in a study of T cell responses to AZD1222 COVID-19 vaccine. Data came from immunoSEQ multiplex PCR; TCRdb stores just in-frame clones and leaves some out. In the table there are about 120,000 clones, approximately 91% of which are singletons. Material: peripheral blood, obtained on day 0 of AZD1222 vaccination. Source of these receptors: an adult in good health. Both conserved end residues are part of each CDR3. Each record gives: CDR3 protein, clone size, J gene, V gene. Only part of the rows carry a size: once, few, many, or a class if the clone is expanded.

CASSPGGRNTGELFF | - | TRBJ2-2 | TRBV28
CASSSMGTGEKLFF | - | TRBJ1-4 | TRBV18
CASSLDRVGQPQHF | - | TRBJ1-5 | TRBV28
CATTPTPPVNNEQFF | - | TRBJ2-1 | TRBV15
CASKPGVDTDTQYF | - | TRBJ2-3 | TRBV6-5
CASSDPGQGHYGYTF | - | TRBJ1-2 | TRBV6-6
CASTLAGTPLGTTDTQYF | few | TRBJ2-3 | TRBV2
CASSPGGPGTGELFF | - | TRBJ2-2 | TRBV7-2
CASSFLGTGGHNEQFF | - | TRBJ2-1 | TRBV19
CASGFGTGNNEQYF | - | TRBJ2-7 | TRBV12-5
CASSRDSQIGYEQYF | - | TRBJ2-7 | TRBV5-1
CASSLGLTYNEQFF | - | TRBJ2-1 | TRBV18
CATSDPKDSLYEQYF | - | TRBJ2-7 | TRBV24-1
CATSDLLSGRADYNEQFF | - | TRBJ2-1 | TRBV24-1
CAISDSSGRTSTDTQYF | once | TRBJ2-3 | TRBV10-3
CASSLGGGDRAAETQYF | - | TRBJ2-5 | TRBV27